A selection of T cell receptor beta chains follows, all from one sample in a study of cytomegalovirus exposure and HLA in healthy donors. The data were produced by immunoSEQ multiplex PCR, yet TCRdb's version contains in-frame clones alone and is incomplete. The sample shows over 100,000 clones, around 80% of them seen only once. The source material was PBMCs. The source is a man aged 25-40 years in good health and CMV-seropositive. The CDR3 runs from the conserved cysteine through the conserved F or W. A D gene is named only where the DNA matches it firmly. Where a row states a size, it is once, few, many or the class of an expanded clone; other rows omit it.

j_call: TRBJ1-5
clone_size: -
d_call: -
v_call: TRBV28
cdr3_aa: CASSPIQVNQPQHF
cdr3_nt: TGTGCCAGCAGCCCAATACAGGTAAATCAGCCCCAGCATTTT

j_call: TRBJ2-1
clone_size: -
d_call: TRBD2
v_call: TRBV10-2
cdr3_aa: CASRETSGGARNEQFF
cdr3_nt: TGCGCCAGCAGAGAGACTAGCGGGGGGGCTCGGAATGAGCAGTTCTTC

j_call: TRBJ1-2
clone_size: -
d_call: TRBD1
v_call: TRBV11-2
cdr3_aa: CASSPGTGIGGYTF
cdr3_nt: TGTGCCAGCAGCCCCGGGACAGGCATTGGAGGCTACACCTTC

j_call: TRBJ2-7
clone_size: -
d_call: -
v_call: TRBV27
cdr3_aa: CASSPGGQGSYEQYF
cdr3_nt: TGTGCCAGCAGCCCAGGGGGGCAGGGCTCCTACGAGCAGTACTTC

j_call: TRBJ1-6
clone_size: -
d_call: -
v_call: TRBV25-1
cdr3_aa: CASSERGYNSPLHF
cdr3_nt: TGTGCCAGCAGTGAAAGGGGGTATAATTCACCCCTCCACTTT

j_call: TRBJ2-2
clone_size: -
d_call: -
v_call: TRBV18
cdr3_aa: CASSEIQGNLLEPTGELFF
cdr3_nt: TGTGCCAGCTCCGAAATTCAGGGGAACCTCCTCGAGCCCACCGGGGAGCTGTTTTTT

j_call: TRBJ1-2
clone_size: -
d_call: -
v_call: TRBV6-1
cdr3_aa: CASSPVGEDYGYTF
cdr3_nt: TGTGCCAGCAGTCCCGTCGGGGAGGACTATGGCTACACCTTC

j_call: TRBJ1-2
clone_size: -
d_call: TRBD1
v_call: TRBV27
cdr3_aa: CASSLNRGWYGYTF
cdr3_nt: TGTGCCAGCAGTTTAAACAGGGGATGGTATGGCTACACCTTC

j_call: TRBJ2-2
clone_size: few
d_call: TRBD2
v_call: TRBV2
cdr3_aa: CASSGEGLAGELFF
cdr3_nt: TGTGCCAGCAGTGGGGAGGGATTGGCCGGGGAGCTGTTTTTT

j_call: TRBJ1-2
clone_size: once
d_call: TRBD1
v_call: TRBV28
cdr3_aa: CASSSYTTGTGYGYTF
cdr3_nt: TGTGCCAGCAGTTCCTACACAACCGGGACAGGGTATGGCTACACCTTC

j_call: TRBJ1-2
clone_size: -
d_call: -
v_call: TRBV29-1
cdr3_aa: CSVEDTGNYGYTF
cdr3_nt: TGCAGCGTTGAAGACACAGGGAACTATGGCTACACCTTC

j_call: TRBJ2-3
clone_size: -
d_call: TRBD2
v_call: TRBV7-2
cdr3_aa: CASSPLAGGDTQYF
cdr3_nt: TGTGCCAGCAGCCCCCTGGCGGGGGGGGATACGCAGTATTTT

j_call: TRBJ2-2
clone_size: -
d_call: -
v_call: TRBV2
cdr3_aa: CASSYGGPYSGELFF
cdr3_nt: TGTGCCAGCTCTTATGGAGGGCCGTATTCCGGGGAGCTGTTTTTT

j_call: TRBJ2-7
clone_size: few
d_call: TRBD2
v_call: TRBV5-5
cdr3_aa: CASSLAGLAGFYEQYF
cdr3_nt: TGTGCCAGCAGCTTGGCCGGGCTAGCGGGGTTCTACGAGCAGTACTTC

j_call: TRBJ1-1
clone_size: -
d_call: TRBD1
v_call: TRBV2
cdr3_aa: CASSDQGHMGRGRGTEAFF
cdr3_nt: TGTGCCAGCAGTGACCAGGGCCACATGGGCAGGGGGCGCGGCACTGAAGCTTTCTTT

j_call: TRBJ1-2
clone_size: -
d_call: -
v_call: TRBV6-6
cdr3_aa: CASSYIGSGYTF
cdr3_nt: TGTGCCAGCAGTTACATCGGTTCAGGCTACACCTTC

j_call: TRBJ2-7
clone_size: -
d_call: -
v_call: TRBV6-5
cdr3_aa: CASRGILGHVYEQYF
cdr3_nt: TGTGCCAGCAGGGGAATTTTAGGACACGTATACGAGCAGTACTTC

j_call: TRBJ2-1
clone_size: -
d_call: -
v_call: TRBV2
cdr3_aa: CASIRGTGDSQFF
cdr3_nt: TGTGCCAGCATCAGAGGGACGGGGGATTCGCAGTTCTTC

j_call: TRBJ1-2
clone_size: -
d_call: -
v_call: TRBV28
cdr3_aa: CASTQGHGYTF
cdr3_nt: TGTGCCAGCACCCAGGGGCATGGCTACACCTTC

j_call: TRBJ2-3
clone_size: -
d_call: TRBD2
v_call: TRBV9
cdr3_aa: CASSVDTSGGYADTQYF
cdr3_nt: TGTGCCAGCAGCGTAGATACTAGCGGGGGCTACGCAGATACGCAGTATTTT

j_call: TRBJ2-1
clone_size: once
d_call: TRBD2
v_call: TRBV12-5
cdr3_aa: CASDSPGGGSYNEQFF
cdr3_nt: TGTGCTAGTGACTCCCCGGGGGGGGGCTCCTACAATGAGCAGTTCTTC

j_call: TRBJ2-6
clone_size: -
d_call: -
v_call: TRBV6-5
cdr3_aa: CASSYSVSGANVLTF
cdr3_nt: TGTGCCAGCAGTTACAGCGTCTCTGGGGCCAACGTCCTGACTTTC

j_call: TRBJ1-4
clone_size: -
d_call: TRBD1
v_call: TRBV6-5
cdr3_aa: CASSGSGGWTEKLFF
cdr3_nt: TGTGCCAGCAGCGGTTCAGGGGGGTGGACTGAAAAACTGTTTTTT

j_call: TRBJ2-2
clone_size: -
d_call: TRBD1
v_call: TRBV18
cdr3_aa: CASSPPQGESTGELFF
cdr3_nt: TGTGCCAGCTCACCACCGCAGGGGGAGAGCACCGGGGAGCTGTTTTTT

j_call: TRBJ1-4
clone_size: once
d_call: -
v_call: TRBV9
cdr3_aa: CASSSRGGGAREKLFF
cdr3_nt: TGTGCCAGCAGCTCTCGCGGTGGTGGGGCGCGCGAAAAACTGTTTTTT

j_call: TRBJ1-6
clone_size: -
d_call: TRBD1
v_call: TRBV2
cdr3_aa: CASSRQGSYNSPLHF
cdr3_nt: TGTGCCAGCAGTCGACAGGGATCCTATAATTCACCCCTCCACTTT

j_call: TRBJ1-6
clone_size: -
d_call: TRBD1
v_call: TRBV6-5
cdr3_aa: CASRSRDRTNSPLHF
cdr3_nt: TGTGCCAGCAGAAGCAGGGACAGAACTAATTCACCCCTCCACTTT

j_call: TRBJ2-7
clone_size: -
d_call: TRBD2
v_call: TRBV28
cdr3_aa: CASSLMTSGGYEQYF
cdr3_nt: TGTGCCAGCAGTTTAATGACTAGCGGGGGCTACGAGCAGTACTTC

j_call: TRBJ1-1
clone_size: few
d_call: -
v_call: TRBV4-3
cdr3_aa: CASSQAGTTNTEAFF
cdr3_nt: TGCGCCAGCAGCCAAGCCGGGACAACGAACACTGAAGCTTTCTTT

j_call: TRBJ2-2
clone_size: few
d_call: TRBD2
v_call: TRBV5-5
cdr3_aa: CASSGTSGNTGELFF
cdr3_nt: TGTGCCAGCAGCGGGACTAGCGGGAACACCGGGGAGCTGTTTTTT

j_call: TRBJ2-3
clone_size: -
d_call: -
v_call: TRBV19
cdr3_aa: CASSISRNTDTQYF
cdr3_nt: TGTGCCAGTAGTATCTCCAGGAACACAGATACGCAGTATTTT

j_call: TRBJ2-7
clone_size: -
d_call: -
v_call: TRBV21-1
cdr3_aa: CASSKAKPYF
cdr3_nt: TGTGCCAGCAGCAAAGCGAAGCCCTACTTC

j_call: TRBJ2-1
clone_size: -
d_call: -
v_call: TRBV30
cdr3_aa: CSWSPDSNEQFF
cdr3_nt: TGTTCCTGGAGTCCCGACAGCAATGAGCAGTTCTTC

j_call: TRBJ1-2
clone_size: -
d_call: TRBD1
v_call: TRBV30
cdr3_aa: CAWKDRVNYGYTF
cdr3_nt: TGTGCCTGGAAGGACAGGGTAAACTATGGCTACACCTTC

j_call: TRBJ1-4
clone_size: -
d_call: -
v_call: TRBV12-5
cdr3_aa: CASGLDGATNEKLFF
cdr3_nt: TGTGCTAGTGGTTTGGACGGAGCAACTAATGAAAAACTGTTTTTT

j_call: TRBJ1-5
clone_size: -
d_call: -
v_call: TRBV19
cdr3_aa: CASSALDQPQHF
cdr3_nt: TGTGCCAGTAGTGCCTTAGATCAGCCCCAGCATTTT

j_call: TRBJ2-7
clone_size: once
d_call: TRBD2
v_call: TRBV18
cdr3_aa: CASSDTAGGYEQYF
cdr3_nt: TGTGCCAGCTCGGACACCGCCGGGGGGTACGAGCAGTACTTC

j_call: TRBJ2-3
clone_size: -
d_call: -
v_call: TRBV7-6
cdr3_aa: CASSPPGGLGTDTQYF
cdr3_nt: TGTGCCAGCAGTCCCCCGGGGGGCCTGGGGACAGATACGCAGTATTTT

j_call: TRBJ2-1
clone_size: once
d_call: -
v_call: TRBV9
cdr3_aa: CASSVGGGPYNEQFF
cdr3_nt: TGTGCCAGCAGCGTCGGCGGGGGCCCGTACAATGAGCAGTTCTTC

j_call: TRBJ2-7
clone_size: -
d_call: TRBD1
v_call: TRBV28
cdr3_aa: CASSRRTGVNEQYF
cdr3_nt: TGTGCCAGCAGTCGCCGGACAGGGGTTAACGAGCAGTACTTC

j_call: TRBJ1-5
clone_size: few
d_call: TRBD1
v_call: TRBV7-2
cdr3_aa: CASSLESGQPNQPQHF
cdr3_nt: TGTGCCAGCAGCTTAGAATCGGGACAGCCCAATCAGCCCCAGCATTTT

j_call: TRBJ2-2
clone_size: -
d_call: -
v_call: TRBV4-2
cdr3_aa: CASSRLSGEGNTGELFF
cdr3_nt: TGTGCCAGCAGCCGACTGTCCGGGGAAGGGAACACCGGGGAGCTGTTTTTT

j_call: TRBJ2-1
clone_size: many
d_call: -
v_call: TRBV12-5
cdr3_aa: CASGSNYLSSYNEQFF
cdr3_nt: TGTGCTAGTGGTTCCAATTACCTAAGCTCCTACAATGAGCAGTTCTTC

j_call: TRBJ1-5
clone_size: -
d_call: -
v_call: TRBV19
cdr3_aa: CASSWGLRSNQPQHF
cdr3_nt: TGTGCCAGTAGTTGGGGGCTTCGTAGCAATCAGCCCCAGCATTTT

j_call: TRBJ1-2
clone_size: -
d_call: -
v_call: TRBV7-2
cdr3_aa: CASSPRHSATYGYTF
cdr3_nt: TGTGCCAGCAGCCCTCGACACTCGGCAACCTATGGCTACACCTTC

j_call: TRBJ2-5
clone_size: -
d_call: TRBD2
v_call: TRBV6-6
cdr3_aa: CASSYRGGGGKTQYF
cdr3_nt: TGTGCCAGCAGTTACCGCGGGGGGGGCGGGAAGACCCAGTACTTC

j_call: TRBJ2-5
clone_size: -
d_call: -
v_call: TRBV7-2
cdr3_aa: CASSLAGTSETQYF
cdr3_nt: TGTGCCAGCAGCCTTGCGGGAACGTCAGAGACCCAGTACTTC

j_call: TRBJ2-7
clone_size: -
d_call: -
v_call: TRBV14
cdr3_aa: CASSPDTFNEQYF
cdr3_nt: TGTGCCAGCAGCCCCGACACGTTCAACGAGCAGTACTTC

j_call: TRBJ1-1
clone_size: -
d_call: -
v_call: TRBV5-1
cdr3_aa: CASSSTGNTEAFF
cdr3_nt: TGCGCCAGCAGCTCCACAGGGAACACTGAAGCTTTCTTT

j_call: TRBJ1-4
clone_size: -
d_call: -
v_call: TRBV6-5
cdr3_aa: CASSARGAEKLFF
cdr3_nt: TGTGCCAGCAGTGCAAGGGGTGCGGAAAAACTGTTTTTT

j_call: TRBJ2-5
clone_size: -
d_call: -
v_call: TRBV25-1
cdr3_aa: CASSDRGAGQETQYF
cdr3_nt: TGTGCCAGCAGTGACAGGGGAGCGGGGCAAGAGACCCAGTACTTC

j_call: TRBJ2-7
clone_size: -
d_call: -
v_call: TRBV5-5
cdr3_aa: CASSLTGEAEQYF
cdr3_nt: TGTGCCAGCAGCTTGACAGGGGAGGCGGAGCAGTACTTC

j_call: TRBJ2-5
clone_size: -
d_call: TRBD1
v_call: TRBV2
cdr3_aa: CASLHRDRKETQYF
cdr3_nt: TGTGCCAGCCTACACCGGGACAGGAAAGAGACCCAGTACTTC

j_call: TRBJ1-4
clone_size: few
d_call: TRBD1
v_call: TRBV6-5
cdr3_aa: CASSAGTGKEKLFF
cdr3_nt: TGTGCCAGCAGCGCCGGGACAGGGAAGGAAAAACTGTTTTTT

j_call: TRBJ1-2
clone_size: -
d_call: -
v_call: TRBV27
cdr3_aa: CASSPYREGLGYTF
cdr3_nt: TGTGCCAGCAGTCCCTACCGGGAGGGGCTTGGCTACACCTTC

j_call: TRBJ1-1
clone_size: -
d_call: -
v_call: TRBV28
cdr3_aa: CASSRRGNTEAFF
cdr3_nt: TGTGCCAGCAGTCGAAGGGGGAACACTGAAGCTTTCTTT

j_call: TRBJ2-7
clone_size: -
d_call: -
v_call: TRBV28
cdr3_aa: CASSRDSDEQYF
cdr3_nt: TGTGCCAGCAGCCGTGACAGCGACGAGCAGTACTTC

j_call: TRBJ1-5
clone_size: -
d_call: TRBD1
v_call: TRBV7-9
cdr3_aa: CASSLAVTGGGQQPQHF
cdr3_nt: TGTGCCAGCAGCTTAGCCGTCACGGGAGGGGGCCAACAGCCCCAGCATTTT

j_call: TRBJ2-1
clone_size: -
d_call: TRBD1
v_call: TRBV29-1
cdr3_aa: CSVRDSQYNEQFF
cdr3_nt: TGCAGCGTTCGGGACAGCCAATACAATGAGCAGTTCTTC

j_call: TRBJ2-3
clone_size: -
d_call: -
v_call: TRBV6-1
cdr3_aa: CASTHLDTDTQYF
cdr3_nt: TGTGCCAGCACGCACTTAGACACAGATACGCAGTATTTT